The rows below give T cell receptor beta chains drawn from one sample of a study of identical twins. Each CDR3 protein gets one entry after TCRdb re-called the 5' RACE reads with MiXCR. This sample has 200,000 to 300,000 distinct CDR3 sequences, with roughly 7.5% found just once. The sample also formed part of further work on yellow fever vaccine responses in identical twins.

Material: CD8+ T cells sorted from blood. These receptors originate from a woman aged 18-29 years in good health. CDR3s include the opening cysteine and the closing phenylalanine or tryptophan. Fields, in order: J gene, D gene, V gene, CDR3 protein. The D gene is left open where the match is weak.

>TRBJ2-5|NA|TRBV6-1
CASSRHGKETQYF
>TRBJ2-7|NA|TRBV6-2/TRBV6-3
CASTQGGNDEQYF
>TRBJ2-1|TRBD2|TRBV20-1
CSAKTSGGYNEQFF
>TRBJ2-2|TRBD1|TRBV5-1
CASERQGNTGELFF
>TRBJ1-1|NA|TRBV6-5
CASSYDPGPNTEAFF
>TRBJ2-1|NA|TRBV20-1
CSALSRGSSYNEQFF
>TRBJ2-1|TRBD2|TRBV2
CASCPWAKLAGGGDEQFF
>TRBJ2-5|TRBD2|TRBV6-5
CASSYRASGVRETQYF
>TRBJ2-5|NA|TRBV7-8
CASSLVSTGYETQYF
>TRBJ2-2|TRBD1|TRBV28
CASISRDRVHTGELFF
>TRBJ2-7|TRBD2|TRBV9
CASSVAGGRAYEQYF
>TRBJ2-5|NA|TRBV11-2
CASSLDLGTKKTWGEQETQYF
>TRBJ2-7|NA|TRBV5-1
CASSLSMAEQYF
>TRBJ2-3|TRBD2|TRBV20-1
CSAQDTAGVEASTDTQYF
>TRBJ2-5|NA|TRBV2
CASSAQSVETQYF
>TRBJ2-5|TRBD2|TRBV7-2
CASSLAGRGGLQETQYF
>TRBJ2-5|NA|TRBV7-6
CASSPWGQETQYF
>TRBJ2-1|NA|TRBV9
CASRDPGNEQFF
>TRBJ1-2|TRBD1|TRBV11-2
CASSLDLAGGDKGYTF
>TRBJ2-3|NA|TRBV9
CASSVVASGARDTQYF
>TRBJ1-1|NA|TRBV12-3/TRBV12-4
CASSYRTVNTEAFF
>TRBJ2-7|NA|TRBV28
CASSSRDTTYEQYF
>TRBJ2-1|TRBD2|TRBV11-1
CASSPGLAGGTAYNEQFF
>TRBJ2-1|NA|TRBV20-1
CSARESVGSTRSFF
>TRBJ1-1|NA|TRBV7-9
CASSYGGSTEAFF
>TRBJ2-2|NA|TRBV19
CASSGQGNTGELFF
>TRBJ2-7|TRBD1|TRBV5-6
CASSRGGQGAYEQYF
>TRBJ1-1|TRBD1|TRBV12-3/TRBV12-4
CASSLGTGPEAFF
>TRBJ2-7|TRBD1|TRBV27
CASTGQVPYEQYF
>TRBJ2-1|TRBD2|TRBV6-1
CASSVTSANEQFF
>TRBJ2-1|NA|TRBV7-8
CASSLAWLDREQFF
>TRBJ2-3|NA|TRBV9
CASSTPDSRLEDTQYF
>TRBJ1-5|NA|TRBV28
CASSFPGTENQPQHF
>TRBJ2-2|NA|TRBV12-3/TRBV12-4
CASTPQGSGELFF
>TRBJ1-1|NA|TRBV7-9
CASTRPGGGGTEAFF
>TRBJ1-6|TRBD1|TRBV2
CASVGQGNSPLHF
>TRBJ2-1|NA|TRBV20-1
CSARRVYTSSDEQFF
>TRBJ2-7|TRBD2|TRBV20-1
CSASFNAPGLAPEQYF